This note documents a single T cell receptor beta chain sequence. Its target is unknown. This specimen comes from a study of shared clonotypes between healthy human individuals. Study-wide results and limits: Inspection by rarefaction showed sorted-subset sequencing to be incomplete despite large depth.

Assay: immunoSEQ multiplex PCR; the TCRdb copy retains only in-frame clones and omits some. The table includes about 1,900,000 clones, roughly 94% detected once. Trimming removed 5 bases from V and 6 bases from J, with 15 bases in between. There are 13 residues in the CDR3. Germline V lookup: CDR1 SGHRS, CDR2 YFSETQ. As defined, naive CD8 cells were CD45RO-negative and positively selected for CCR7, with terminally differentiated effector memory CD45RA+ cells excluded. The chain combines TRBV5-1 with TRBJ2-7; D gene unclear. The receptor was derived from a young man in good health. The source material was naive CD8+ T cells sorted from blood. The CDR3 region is CASRFEQIFEQYF. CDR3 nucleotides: TGCGCCAGCAGATTCGAGCAGATATTCGAGCAGTACTTC. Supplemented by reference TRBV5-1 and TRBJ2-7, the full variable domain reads KAGVTQTPRYLIKTRGQQVTLSCSPISGHRSVSWYQQTPGQGLQFLFEYFSETQRNKGNFPGRFSGRQFSNSRSEMNVSTLELGDSALYLCASRFEQIFEQYFGPGTRLTVT.